Presented here are 23 T cell receptor beta chains from one specimen sequenced in a study of cytomegalovirus exposure and HLA in healthy donors. This PCR relied on a set of 60 Vbeta primers and 13 Jbeta primers. Using immunoSEQ multiplex PCR, the repertoire was profiled, and TCRdb retains in-frame clones only, with some absent. The sample shows more than 80,000 clones, approximately 72% of them seen only once. Specimen: PBMCs. These receptors were taken from a female donor in good health and CMV-seropositive.

V usage is TRBV11-1 and J usage is TRBJ2-2; no clear D gene. This CDR3 comprises 13 residues. V lost 3 bases to trimming and J lost 7 bases, with 9 bases between them. The germline V gene encodes CDR1 SGHAT and CDR2 FQDESV (reference sequence). The CDR3 DNA follows: TGTGCCAGCAGCTTTATAGAACTCGGGGAGCTGTTTTTT. It translates to CASSFIELGELFF.

This clone is a singleton in its sample. The V and J genes are TRBV7-9 and TRBJ1-1; no clear D gene. This CDR3 has 14 amino acids. Trimming removed 4 bases at V and 3 bases at J, with 12 bases between. Germline-derived CDR1 and CDR2 are SEHNR and FQNEAQ (reference sequence). The DNA of the CDR3 is TGTGCCAGCAGCTCGTCCACCGGGGACACTGAAGCTTTCTTT. It yields the protein CASSSSTGDTEAFF.

In this sample, this clone turned up a few times. The rearrangement links TRBV5-1 to TRBJ2-2; D is uncertain. Trimming took off 2 bases at V and 1 base at J, with 6 bases between the two ends. Per germline, CDR1 SGHRS and CDR2 YFSETQ. The CDR3 length is 14 residues. CDR3 DNA: TGCGCCAGCAGCTTCACGGGGAACACCGGGGAGCTGTTTTTT. Protein: CASSFTGNTGELFF.

This clone was seen a handful of times. The CDR3 spells CAISAYKGVGNQPQHF. CDR3 nucleotides: TGTGCCATCAGTGCTTATAAAGGGGTGGGCAATCAGCCCCAGCATTTT. The gene calls are TRBV10-3 and TRBJ1-5; D may be TRBD1 (5 bases). V was clipped by 4 bases and J by 2 bases, with 15 bases between them. The length of the CDR3 is 16 residues. The germline V gene has CDR1 ENHRY and CDR2 SYGVKD.

The CDR3 DNA follows: TGTGCCAGCTCACCCCGGGAAAGGGTCGGCGGCTACACCTTC. Protein: CASSPRERVGGYTF. V gene TRBV18 combines with J gene TRBJ1-2; unclear D gene. V was clipped by 3 bases and J by 8 bases, with 16 bases between them. In germline, CDR1 is KGHSH, CDR2 LQKENI. CDR3 length: 14 residues.

The CDR3: CASSRGTLLGNEQFF. Written as DNA, the CDR3 is TGTGCCAGCAGCAGGGGGACCCTACTCGGGAATGAGCAGTTCTTC. This chain links TRBV28 with TRBJ2-1; 7 bases map to TRBD1. V lost 6 bases, J lost 7 bases, and 12 bases stayed unmatched. In germline, CDR1 is MDHEN, CDR2 SYDVKM. The CDR3 spans 15 residues.

The table lists this clone with a count of one. The gene calls are TRBV7-8 and TRBJ2-3; 11 positions agree with TRBD2. The V gene's germline CDR1 is SGHVS and CDR2 FQNEAQ. This CDR3 has 20 amino acids. The junction had 12 bases not matched to a gene; V was cut back by 0 bases and J by 1 base. The CDR3 is CASSLAPWFRLAGRTDTQYF. CDR3 nucleotide sequence: TGTGCCAGCAGCTTAGCCCCTTGGTTCCGACTAGCGGGGCGCACAGATACGCAGTATTTT.

The chain couples TRBV5-1 to TRBJ1-1; a weak D match, TRBD1 (5 bases). Germline V gene data show CDR1 as SGHRS and CDR2 as YFSETQ. Between the trimmed V and J ends, which lost 7 bases and 1 base, there was a span of 11 bases. This CDR3 contains 13 residues. CDR3 loop: CASDAGQNTEAFF. Here the CDR3 DNA reads TGCGCCAGCGACGCAGGGCAGAACACTGAAGCTTTCTTT.

The chain links TRBV5-1 to TRBJ2-6, with D possibly being TRBD2 (6 bases). This CDR3 contains 18 residues. Germline CDR1 is SGHRS and CDR2 is YFSETQ. Trimming removed 3 bases at V and 0 bases at J, with 16 bases between. For the CDR3, the DNA is TGCGCCAGCAGCTCGGGAGAGGCCTGGGGCTCTGGGGCCAACGTCCTGACTTTC. This codes for CASSSGEAWGSGANVLTF.

In this sample, this clone turned up once. The V and J genes are TRBV19 and TRBJ1-1; no clear D. CDR3 length: 13 residues. The germline V and J ends were trimmed by 9 bases and 4 bases, with 15 bases remaining between them. Germline V gene data show CDR1 as LNHDA and CDR2 as SQIVND (reference sequence). In nucleotides, the CDR3 is TGTGCCAGCCAGGACCCACGGGGCACTGAAGCTTTCTTT. It specifies CASQDPRGTEAFF.

This rearrangement joins TRBV6-5 to TRBJ2-7; 9 bases are a match to TRBD1. The V gene's germline CDR1 is MNHEY and CDR2 SVGAGI. Losses at the gene ends were 7 bases for V and 6 bases for J; bases not matched to a gene: 10. The CDR3 covers 14 residues. The CDR3 sequence: CASIINTGGGEQYF. The DNA for the CDR3 is TGTGCCAGCATTATTAATACAGGGGGCGGCGAGCAGTACTTC.

The rearrangement uses TRBV5-1 and TRBJ2-1; 12 bases map to TRBD2. CDR1 and CDR2 (germline): SGHRS, YFSETQ. V dropped 3 bases and J dropped 10; count of bases not matched to a gene: 8. The CDR3 loop spans 15 amino acids. CDR3 residues: CASSWGTSGLDEQFF. DNA for the CDR3: TGCGCCAGCAGCTGGGGGACTAGCGGGCTTGACGAGCAGTTCTTC.

The rearrangement uses TRBV4-1 and TRBJ1-2; 7 bases are shared with TRBD1. CDR1 is MGHRA, CDR2 YSYEKL, per germline. The CDR3 has 18 residues. V trimming: 4 bases; J trimming: 8 bases; junction bases outside the gene matches: 22. The chain's CDR3 is CASSRGSPGQKVRRGYTF. The DNA for the CDR3 is TGCGCCAGCAGCCGCGGATCACCGGGACAGAAGGTTAGGCGCGGCTACACCTTC.

The chain links TRBV28 to TRBJ2-7; no reliable D call. V gave up 2 bases and J gave up 4 bases, with 3 bases separating them. Per the germline V gene, CDR1 is MDHEN and CDR2 is SYDVKM. CDR3 length: 11 residues. DNA for the CDR3: TGTGCCAGCAGTTTACGGTACGAGCAGTACTTC. It encodes CASSLRYEQYF.

CDR3 amino acids: CRAGRETQYF. For the CDR3, the DNA is TGCAGGGCGGGCAGGGAGACCCAGTACTTC. The chain couples TRBV20-1 to TRBJ2-5; the D gene is possibly TRBD2 (5 bases). Germline assignment: CDR1 DFQATT and CDR2 SNEGSKA (reference sequence). The CDR3 has 10 amino acids.

CDR3 region: CAWKRRYQETQYF. DNA for the CDR3: TGTGCCTGGAAGCGTCGCTACCAAGAGACCCAGTACTTC. The rearrangement links TRBV30 to TRBJ2-5, with no clear D. The CDR3 runs to 13 residues. Trimming shortened V by 4 bases and J by 0 bases, and 9 bases separated the two germline ends. The V gene's germline CDR1 is GTSNPN and CDR2 SVGIG (reference sequence).

The CDR3 DNA reads TGTGCCATCAGTGAGTCGGGACAGGGAGGTCAGCCCCAGCATTTT. This gives the protein CAISESGQGGQPQHF. The chain uses TRBV10-3 and TRBJ1-5; 9 nucleotides match TRBD1. The V gene's germline CDR1 is ENHRY and CDR2 SYGVKD. This CDR3 comprises 15 residues. J gave up 6 bases and V 0 bases, and 3 bases lay outside the gene matches.

This clone showed up just once. The chain carries TRBV21-1 and TRBJ1-4. TRBV21-1 constitutes a pseudogene. There are 13 residues in the CDR3. CDR3 in amino acids: CASSKEEREKLFF. The CDR3 DNA is TGTGCCAGCAGCAAAGAGGAGAGGGAAAAACTGTTTTTT.

This clone has only a few counts. The chain uses TRBV28 and TRBJ1-5, with a tentative D call TRBD1 (5 bases). The CDR3 has 14 residues. Germline V gives CDR1 MDHEN, CDR2 SYDVKM. Trimming took 5 bases from V and 2 from J, leaving 10 bases between them. For the CDR3, the DNA is TGTGCCAGCAGTCTGGGACTTGGCAATCAGCCCCAGCATTTT. It specifies CASSLGLGNQPQHF. The whole variable domain, filled in from reference TRBV28 and TRBJ1-5, reads DVKVTQSSRYLVKRTGEKVFLECVQDMDHENMFWYRQDPGLGLRLIYFSYDVKMKEKGDIPEGYSVSREKKERFSLILESASTNQTSMYLCASSLGLGNQPQHFGDGTRLSIL.

The genes are TRBV30 and TRBJ2-2, with D possibly being TRBD1 (6 bases). Deletions cut 2 bases from V and 1 base from J, with 11 bases between. Germline V gene lookup returns CDR1 GTSNPN and CDR2 SVGIG (reference sequence). This CDR3 comprises 15 residues. CDR3 DNA sequence: TGTGCCTGGAGTCCCTTAGGGGGGAACACCGGGGAGCTGTTTTTT. Its translation: CAWSPLGGNTGELFF. Filled out from reference TRBV30 and TRBJ2-2, the complete variable domain reads SQTIHQWPATLVQPVGSPLSLECTVEGTSNPNLYWYRQAAGRGLQLLFYSVGIGQISSEVPQNLSASRPQDRQFILSSKKLLLSDSGFYLCAWSPLGGNTGELFFGEGSRLTVL.

This chain links TRBV5-1 with TRBJ2-3, with D possibly being TRBD1 (6 bases). V lost 6 bases, J lost 2 bases, and 16 bases lay in between. This CDR3 contains 15 residues. Germline CDR1 SGHRS, CDR2 YFSETQ. The CDR3 region is CASKRGSANTDTQYF. In nucleotides, the CDR3 is TGCGCCAGCAAAAGGGGGAGCGCCAACACAGATACGCAGTATTTT.

The genes are TRBV5-4 and TRBJ1-1; D is unresolved. V gave up 0 bases and J gave up 1 base, with 10 bases separating them. The V gene's germline CDR1 is SGHNT and CDR2 YYREEE (reference sequence). The CDR3 is made up of 15 amino acids. CDR3 region: CASSLGSRGNTEAFF. The DNA for the CDR3 is TGTGCCAGCAGCTTGGGGTCCCGAGGGAACACTGAAGCTTTCTTT.

In nucleotides, the CDR3 is TGTGCCAGCAGCCCCCCAAGGACAGTGGTTAACTATGGCTACACCTTC. The encoded protein is CASSPPRTVVNYGYTF. This sequence joins TRBV9 and TRBJ1-2; maybe TRBD1 (6 bases). The CDR3 has 16 amino acids. V dropped 4 bases and J dropped 1 base, with 17 bases sitting between them. Per germline, CDR1 SGDLS and CDR2 YYNGEE. Variable domain in full (rest from reference TRBV9 and TRBJ1-2): DSGVTQTPKHLITATGQRVTLRCSPRSGDLSVYWYQQSLDQGLQFLIQYYNGEERAKGNILERFSAQQFPDLHSELNLSSLELGDSALYFCASSPPRTVVNYGYTFGSGTRLTVV.